This T cell receptor (beta chain) emerged from a study of blood T cells in healthy people across ages. Background on the study: There was about one barcoded beta molecule captured by template switching per two T cells. Study-level points and caveats: More naive CD4+ cells and higher diversity were found in long-lived than in aged donors.

Russia was home to the donors, healthy Caucasian individuals aged roughly 6 to 100. Comments on this clonotype: The antigen is undetermined.

Primers used in a second PCR of about 6 to 11 cycles were a sample-barcoded 5' primer and a J-beta primer mix. CDR3-containing paired-end reads numbered at least 2.5 million in each sample. Each CDR3 protein is one row after TCRdb ran MiXCR on the 5' RACE reads. The sample has approximately 770,000 distinct CDR3 sequences; 58% are singletons. J gave up 11 bases and V 4 bases, and 7 bases lay outside the gene matches. CDR1 SQVTM and CDR2 ANQGSEA come from the germline V gene. The CDR3 runs 12 residues. The receptor comes from a man aged 30-40 years in good health. The sequenced sample was blood. The rearrangement links TRBV29-1 to TRBJ1-1; TRBD1 aligns across 10 bases. CDR3 in DNA: TGCAGCGTTGTGAGGGGACAGGGGCTTGCTTTCTTT. Amino acid sequence: CSVVRGQGLAFF.